This T cell receptor beta chain was recorded in a study of blood T cell repertoires in COVID-19. On the study more broadly: The United States, Italy and Spain provided the acute and convalescent COVID-19 samples. T cells, B-cell-depleted T cells, or PBMCs provided the cDNA or gDNA that served as material.

As originally analysed: Amplification with reference gene primers provided the estimates of nucleated cell counts. Repertoires were generated with immunoSEQ multiplex PCR, while TCRdb's copy carries only in-frame clones and drops some. That table gives V, J and clone size, and the DNA gave D and trimming. The repertoire includes about 390,000 clones, more than 75% of them detected once, and 2% to 2.5% sits in the top ten. Seattle patients were enrolled during active infection and followed longitudinally. Trimming left V 2 bases short and J 8 bases short, with 21 bases between. CDR3 length: 16 amino acids. Germline V gives CDR1 SGHAT, CDR2 FQNNGV.

The source of this sequence is a woman aged 60 to 75 with COVID-19, enrolled during active disease. The chain combines TRBV11-2 with TRBJ1-1; D gene unclear. The source material was peripheral blood. Here the CDR3 DNA reads TGTGCCAGCAGCTTACTTATGGCACAGTTCGGGATAGAAGCTTTCTTT. Its protein product is CASSLLMAQFGIEAFF.